This TCR beta chain was retrieved from a study of T-cell memory formation after mild COVID-19. For the study at large: Clusters were largely donor specific.

J was trimmed by 5 bases and V by 4 bases; bases with no gene match: 5. The CDR3 loop spans 15 amino acids. TCRdb re-analysed the 5' RACE reads in MiXCR, keeping a single row per CDR3 protein. The sample records 450,000 or so distinct CDR3 sequences, around a quarter being singletons. The chain recombines TRBV12-3 or TRBV12-4 with TRBJ2-7; 13 bases are shared with TRBD2. The source is an adult woman who had mild COVID-19 (a few samples of this study predate the infection). Cell type and time point are not known. Sequenced sample: PBMCs or a T cell subset sorted from them (not recorded which). CDR3 DNA: TGTGCCAGCAGTTCAACCGGGACTAGCGGGGACGAGCAGTACTTC. The encoded protein is CASSSTGTSGDEQYF.